This T cell receptor (beta chain) emerged from a study of graft-versus-host responses after intestinal transplantation. General study points: Recipient marrow harbored GvH clones, some of which surfaced first in ileum or blood.

Measured with immunoSEQ multiplex PCR; TCRdb has only the in-frame clones, and not every one. The sample consists of 80,000 to 95,000 clones, under 95% of them appearing once. About this clone: Its target is unknown.

This CDR3 contains 16 residues. J was trimmed by 3 bases and V by 6 bases; bases with no gene match: 11. Per the germline V gene, CDR1 is MNHNY and CDR2 is SVGAGI (reference sequence). The J gene is TRBJ1-1, the V gene TRBV6-6; 9 bases are shared with TRBD1. The source was unstimulated CD8+ T cells sorted from spleen or lymph node cells, collected before intestinal transplant. This clonotype was sampled from a human donor who received an intestinal transplant. The CDR3 DNA reads TGTGCCAGCAGCCCTAAAACAGGGGGCCGAGACACTGAAGCTTTCTTT. This codes for CASSPKTGGRDTEAFF.